The T cell receptor beta chain under discussion was sequenced for a study of T-cell reconstitution after alpha-beta-depleted transplantation in children. With regard to this clonotype: One junction end does not reproduce the germline sequence, and a read error may be involved.

Preparation of the TCRbeta library involved a method that used unique molecular identifiers. TCRdb reanalysed the PCR reads using MiXCR and keeps one entry per CDR3 protein. The sample lists some 250,000 distinct CDR3 sequences; more than 10% were seen once. The CDR3 extends over 14 amino acids. CDR1 and CDR2 from the germline V gene are SGHTA and FQGNSA. This TCR came from a human donor who donated a stem cell graft to a child with acute lymphoblastic leukemia. The sample was PBMCs from the stem cell graft donor, taken from the stem cell graft. This chain connects TRBV7-2 to TRBJ1-2; D is uncertain. CDR3 amino acids: CASRLETVTYGYTF. The DNA for the CDR3 is TGTGCCAGCAGATTAGAGACGGTTACCTATGGCTACACCTTC.